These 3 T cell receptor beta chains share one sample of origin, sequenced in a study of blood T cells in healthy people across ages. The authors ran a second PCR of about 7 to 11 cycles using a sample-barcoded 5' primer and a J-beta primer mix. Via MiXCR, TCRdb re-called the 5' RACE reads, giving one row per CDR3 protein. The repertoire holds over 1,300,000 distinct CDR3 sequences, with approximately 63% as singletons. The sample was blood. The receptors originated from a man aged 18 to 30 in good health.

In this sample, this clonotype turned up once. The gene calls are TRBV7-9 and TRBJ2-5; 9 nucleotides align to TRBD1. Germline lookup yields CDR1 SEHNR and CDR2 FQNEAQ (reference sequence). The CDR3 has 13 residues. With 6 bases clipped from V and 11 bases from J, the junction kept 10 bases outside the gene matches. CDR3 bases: TGTGCCAGCAGACCAGAAGGGACAGGGCTGCAGTACTTC. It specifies CASRPEGTGLQYF. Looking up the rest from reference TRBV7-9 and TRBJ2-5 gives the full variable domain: DTGVSQNPRHKITKRGQNVTFRCDPISEHNRLYWYRQTLGQGPEFLTYFQNEAQLEKSRLLSDRFSAERPKGSFSTLEIQRTEQGDSAMYLCASRPEGTGLQYFGPGTRLLVL.

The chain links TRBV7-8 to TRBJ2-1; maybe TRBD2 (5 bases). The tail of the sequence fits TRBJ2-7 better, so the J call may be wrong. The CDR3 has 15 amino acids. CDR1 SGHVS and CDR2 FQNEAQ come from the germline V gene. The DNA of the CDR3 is TGTGCCAGCAGCTTAAATCCGGGGTTTGAGGGTGAGCAGTACTTC. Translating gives CASSLNPGFEGEQYF.

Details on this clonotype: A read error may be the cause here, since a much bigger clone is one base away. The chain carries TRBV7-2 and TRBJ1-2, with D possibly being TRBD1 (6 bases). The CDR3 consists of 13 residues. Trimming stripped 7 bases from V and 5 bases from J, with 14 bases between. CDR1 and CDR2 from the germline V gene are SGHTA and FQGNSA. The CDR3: CASNLQGRYGYTF. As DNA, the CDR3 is TGTGCCAGCAACCTACAGGGAAGATATGGCTACACCTTC.